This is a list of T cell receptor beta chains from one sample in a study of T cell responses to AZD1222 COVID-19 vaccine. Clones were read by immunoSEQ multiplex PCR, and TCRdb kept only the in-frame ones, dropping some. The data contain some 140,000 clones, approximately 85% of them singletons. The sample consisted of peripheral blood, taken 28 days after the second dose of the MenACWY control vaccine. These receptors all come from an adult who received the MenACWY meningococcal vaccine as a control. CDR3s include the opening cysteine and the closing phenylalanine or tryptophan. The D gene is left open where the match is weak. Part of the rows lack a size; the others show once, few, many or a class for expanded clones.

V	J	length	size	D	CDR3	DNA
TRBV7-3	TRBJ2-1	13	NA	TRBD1	CASSRTGNNEQFF	TGTGCCAGCAGCCGGACAGGGAACAATGAGCAGTTCTTC
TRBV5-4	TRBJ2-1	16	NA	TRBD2	CASSRTSGGSYNEQFF	TGTGCCAGCAGCCGGACTAGCGGGGGGTCCTACAATGAGCAGTTCTTC
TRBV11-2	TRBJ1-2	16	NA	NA	CASSLDQEGSGYGYTF	TGTGCCAGCAGCTTAGATCAAGAGGGATCGGGCTATGGCTACACCTTC
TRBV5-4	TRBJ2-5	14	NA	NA	CASSSGGRQETQYF	TGTGCCAGCAGCTCCGGGGGCCGGCAAGAGACCCAGTACTTC
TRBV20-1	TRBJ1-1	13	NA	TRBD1	CSASTGANTEAFF	TGCAGTGCTAGTACAGGGGCGAACACTGAAGCTTTCTTT
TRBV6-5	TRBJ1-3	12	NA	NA	CASRTYGNTIYF	TGTGCCAGCAGAACCTATGGAAACACCATATATTTT
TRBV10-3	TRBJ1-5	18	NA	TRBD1	CAISGNGTGEGGNQPQHF	TGTGCCATCAGTGGAAACGGGACAGGGGAAGGGGGCAATCAGCCCCAGCATTTT
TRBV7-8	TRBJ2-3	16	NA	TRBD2	CASSLVRLAVTDTQYF	TGTGCCAGCAGCTTAGTTCGACTAGCGGTGACAGATACGCAGTATTTT
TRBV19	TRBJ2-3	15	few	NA	CASSMTGSSTDTQYF	TGTGCCAGTAGTATGACGGGGTCTAGCACAGATACGCAGTATTTT
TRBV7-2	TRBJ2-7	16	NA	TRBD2	CASSIQGTSRSYEQYF	TGTGCCAGCAGCATCCAAGGGACTAGCAGATCCTACGAGCAGTACTTC
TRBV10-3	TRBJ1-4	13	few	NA	CAIRLDENEKLFF	TGTGCCATCAGGTTAGACGAAAATGAAAAACTGTTTTTT
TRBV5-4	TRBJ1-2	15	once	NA	CASSSRQVLDYGYTF	TGTGCCAGCAGCTCCCGACAGGTATTAGATTATGGCTACACCTTC
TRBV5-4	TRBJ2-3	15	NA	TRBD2	CASKGAGGAADTQYF	TGTGCCAGCAAAGGGGCCGGGGGGGCTGCAGATACGCAGTATTTT
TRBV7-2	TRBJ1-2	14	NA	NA	CASSLVGREYGYTF	TGTGCCAGCAGCTTAGTGGGCAGGGAGTATGGCTACACCTTC
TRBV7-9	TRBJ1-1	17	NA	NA	CASSLEARAKGNTEAFF	TGTGCCAGCAGCTTAGAAGCGCGGGCGAAGGGGAACACTGAAGCTTTCTTT